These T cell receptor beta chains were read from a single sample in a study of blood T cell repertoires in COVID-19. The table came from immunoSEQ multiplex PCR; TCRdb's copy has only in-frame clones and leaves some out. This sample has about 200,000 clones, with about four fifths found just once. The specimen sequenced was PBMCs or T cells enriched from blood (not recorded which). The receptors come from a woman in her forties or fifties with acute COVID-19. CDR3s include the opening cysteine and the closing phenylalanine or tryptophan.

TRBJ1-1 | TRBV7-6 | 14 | CASSLAQGSTEAFF
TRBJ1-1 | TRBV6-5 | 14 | CATTTGHSNTEAFF
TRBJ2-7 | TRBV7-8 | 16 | CASSLERGGQSYEQYF
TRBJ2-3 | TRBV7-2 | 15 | CASSYRVGNTDTQYF
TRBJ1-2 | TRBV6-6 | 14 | CASSYSVRSYGYTF
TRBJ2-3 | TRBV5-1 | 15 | CASSLAIDRGLGQYF
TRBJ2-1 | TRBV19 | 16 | CASSLGSGLSYNEQFF
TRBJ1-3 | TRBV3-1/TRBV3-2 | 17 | CASSQDVTPRSGNTIYF
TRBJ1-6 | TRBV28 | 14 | CASSLRNAGSPLHF
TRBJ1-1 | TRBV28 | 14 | CASSLTASRTEAFF